The 23 T cell receptor beta chains given below trace back to one sample, sequenced in a study of T cells after posttransplantation cyclophosphamide. Treatment was busulfan-fludarabine conditioning, a marrow graft, and cyclophosphamide on days +3 and +4. Sequenced by immunoSEQ multiplex PCR; TCRdb stores in-frame clones only, minus some. Altogether roughly 14,000 clones were found in the sample, and no singletons occur. The source material was PBMCs, sampled around 1,100 days after allogeneic stem cell transplant with posttransplant cyclophosphamide. These receptor sequences come from a female patient aged 35 to 55 who received an allogeneic stem cell transplant from a related donor, was CMV-positive, and had no GVHD. Some T cells may have come from the graft donor.

This clone is medium-sized. The chain has TRBV14 and TRBJ1-1; D is ambiguous. The CDR3 consists of 14 residues. Germline V gene sequence: CDR1 SGHDN, CDR2 FVKESK. Trimming removed 3 bases at V and 7 bases at J, with 15 bases between. The CDR3 DNA reads as TGTGCCAGCAGCCATCGGGAAGACGGCAGTGAAGCTTTCTTT. Its translation: CASSHREDGSEAFF.

This clone appeared a few times. The chain has TRBV7-9 and TRBJ1-2; 8 bases align to TRBD1. In germline, CDR1 is SEHNR, CDR2 FQNEAQ (reference sequence). With 7 bases clipped from V and 4 bases from J, the junction kept 8 bases outside the gene matches. This CDR3 is built from 14 residues. CDR3 sequence: CASTDRGYSYGYTF. The CDR3 DNA reads as TGTGCCAGCACCGACAGGGGTTACAGCTATGGCTACACCTTC.

This clone has a count of ten or more. The rearrangement links TRBV10-3 to TRBJ1-2, with 8 bases identical to TRBD1. CDR1 is ENHRY, CDR2 SYGVKD, per germline. The CDR3 covers 15 residues. The ends lost 6 bases at V and 4 bases at J; junction bases unmatched: 10. CDR3 bases: TGTGCCATCAGCCCTTCCGGGGACAGGCGCTATGGCTACACCTTC. This sequence encodes CAISPSGDRRYGYTF.

This clone was observed many times. The gene calls are TRBV10-3 and TRBJ1-1; 7 positions agree with TRBD1. Trimming took 4 bases from V and 1 from J; bases not matched to a gene: 6. The CDR3 is made up of 15 amino acids. Germline V gene lookup returns CDR1 ENHRY and CDR2 SYGVKD. The CDR3 protein is CAISGTGERNTEAFF. CDR3 DNA sequence: TGTGCCATCAGTGGTACAGGGGAGAGGAACACTGAAGCTTTCTTT.

V and J are TRBV10-3 and TRBJ2-7; weak D call: TRBD1 (5 bases). The CDR3 is 14 amino acids. Germline V lookup: CDR1 ENHRY, CDR2 SYGVKD. V gave up 0 bases and J gave up 4 bases, with 10 bases separating them. DNA for the CDR3: TGTGCCATCAGTGAGTCAGGGGAAGTTTACGAGCAGTACTTC. It codes for CAISESGEVYEQYF.

This clone was observed at least ten times. This chain connects TRBV27 to TRBJ2-1, with TRBD1 identical over 10 bases. V gave up 4 bases and J gave up 7 bases; unmatched junction bases: 7. The CDR3 loop spans 15 amino acids. The germline V gene has CDR1 MNHEY and CDR2 SMNVEV (reference sequence). Written as DNA, the CDR3 is TGTGCCAGCAGTTATGGGACAGGGGCGGGAAATGAGCAGTTCTTC. It translates to CASSYGTGAGNEQFF.

This clone was counted only a few times. The chain employs TRBV9 and TRBJ2-5; D is perhaps TRBD2 (5 bases). Germline V gene sequence: CDR1 SGDLS, CDR2 YYNGEE. This CDR3 contains 16 residues. V was trimmed by 3 bases and J by 5 bases, leaving 20 bases between them. The CDR3 DNA sequence: TGTGCCAGCAGCGCCCCATCGGAAGGACTTGAGGAGACCCAGTACTTC. Translating gives CASSAPSEGLEETQYF.

There are many counts of this clone. This CDR3 is CASSLARQGAGYEQYF. CDR3 bases: TGTGCCAGCAGCTTAGCACGACAGGGGGCGGGGTACGAGCAGTACTTC. This sequence joins TRBV7-8 and TRBJ2-7; TRBD1 aligns across 10 bases. Losses at the gene ends were 0 bases for V and 4 bases for J; bases not matched to a gene: 6. The CDR3 covers 16 residues. Germline assignment: CDR1 SGHVS and CDR2 FQNEAQ. The full variable domain, with the rest looked up from reference TRBV7-8 and TRBJ2-7, is GAGVSQSPRYKVAKRGQDVALRCDPISGHVSLFWYQQALGQGPEFLTYFQNEAQLDKSGLPSDRFFAERPEGSVSTLKIQRTQQEDSAVYLCASSLARQGAGYEQYFGPGTRLTVT.

This clone was seen at least ten times. V gene TRBV11-2 combines with J gene TRBJ2-1, with 16 positions matching TRBD2. The CDR3 contains 15 residues. V lost 5 bases and J lost 9; bases outside the gene matches: 4. The germline CDR1 and CDR2 sequences are SGHAT and FQNNGV. CDR3 in amino acids: CASSTGTSGGAEQFF. The CDR3 region has the DNA TGTGCCAGCAGCACAGGGACTAGCGGGGGGGCTGAGCAGTTCTTC.

This clone was picked up a small number of times. The gene calls are TRBV5-5 and TRBJ1-2; D is possibly TRBD1 (5 bases). The CDR3 length is 12 residues. Trimming removed 4 bases at V and 4 bases at J, with 8 bases between. CDR1 is SGHKS and CDR2 is YYEKEE in the germline V gene (reference sequence). CDR3 loop: CASSLDTYGYTF. CDR3 bases: TGTGCCAGCAGCCTGGACACCTATGGCTACACCTTC. Combining the CDR3 with reference TRBV5-5 and TRBJ1-2 gives the whole variable domain DAGVTQSPTHLIKTRGQQVTLRCSPISGHKSVSWYQQVLGQGPQFIFQYYEKEERGRGNFPDRFSARQFPNYSSELNVNALLLGDSALYLCASSLDTYGYTFGSGTRLTVV.

This clone was found many times. J is TRBJ2-4 and V is TRBV18; tentative D call: TRBD2 (6 bases). The ends were cut back, 4 bases at V and 0 bases at J, with 16 bases in the middle. This CDR3 is 17 amino acids long. Germline V lookup: CDR1 KGHSH, CDR2 LQKENI. DNA for the CDR3: TGTGCCAGCTCACAGGACTACGGGGGATTAGCCAAAAACATTCAGTACTTC. It codes for CASSQDYGGLAKNIQYF. The entire variable domain, with the rest obtained from reference TRBV18 and TRBJ2-4, is as follows: NAGVMQNPRHLVRRRGQEARLRCSPMKGHSHVYWYRQLPEEGLKFMVYLQKENIIDESGMPKERFSAEFPKEGPSILRIQQVVRGDSAAYFCASSQDYGGLAKNIQYFGAGTRLSVL.

The gene calls are TRBV5-3 and TRBJ2-5, with TRBD1 matching over 11 bases. The DNA end favors TRBJ2-7, so the J call may be wrong. TRBV5-3 falls under the ORF class, with uncertain function. The CDR3 runs to 15 residues. The CDR3 DNA reads TGTGCCAGAAGCTTTTCCGGGACAGGGGGCTACGAGCAGTACTTC. It codes for CARSFSGTGGYEQYF.

This clone was seen ten or more times. The rearrangement links TRBV2 to TRBJ1-2, with D maybe TRBD1 (6 bases). The germline CDR1 and CDR2 sequences are SNHLY and FYNNEI. Trimming took 4 bases from V and 8 from J, leaving 23 bases between them. This CDR3 contains 16 residues. CDR3 nucleotides: TGTGCCAGCAGTGCTAGACAGGCTCAACAGGCCTACGGCTACACCTTC. Protein: CASSARQAQQAYGYTF.

The sample holds many counts of this clone. The chain joins TRBV7-9 to TRBJ2-7; 10 positions match TRBD1. V shed 4 bases and J 7 bases; nucleotides not matched to a gene: 10. This CDR3 has 15 amino acids. Looked up from germline, CDR1 is SEHNR and CDR2 is FQNEAQ (reference sequence). The CDR3 here is CASSSRTGGPNEQYF. In DNA, the CDR3 is TGTGCCAGCAGCTCCCGGACAGGGGGTCCTAATGAGCAGTACTTC.

This clone was counted many times. The chain has TRBV13 and TRBJ1-4; the D is unclear. This CDR3 comprises 15 residues. The germline V gene encodes CDR1 PRHDT and CDR2 FYEKMQ (reference sequence). The germline V and J ends were trimmed by 5 bases and 4 bases, with 14 bases remaining between them. The CDR3 region has the DNA TGTGCCAGCAGCGAGACGGGAGCCCGTAATGAAAAACTGTTTTTT. Protein: CASSETGARNEKLFF.

This clone was seen a few times. The rearrangement uses TRBV2 and TRBJ1-5; D perhaps matches TRBD1 (5 bases). The ends were cut back, 2 bases at V and 3 bases at J, with 11 bases in the middle. The CDR3 consists of 15 residues. Germline V gene sequence: CDR1 SNHLY, CDR2 FYNNEI. Here the CDR3 reads CASSEWGNDNQPQHF. CDR3 sequence (DNA): TGTGCCAGCAGTGAATGGGGCAACGACAATCAGCCCCAGCATTTT.

This clone was found many times. The chain links TRBV6-6 to TRBJ2-1; TRBD2 matches 8 bases. CDR1 and CDR2 from the germline V gene are MNHNY and SVGAGI (reference sequence). The trim removed 5 bases at V and 5 bases at J, leaving 11 bases unmatched. The CDR3 is made up of 16 amino acids. This CDR3 reads CASSPWNSGDDNEQFF. As DNA, the CDR3 is TGTGCCAGCAGTCCATGGAATAGCGGGGACGACAATGAGCAGTTCTTC.

This clone was seen at least ten times. CDR3: CASSQDWGLTEAFF. CDR3 nucleotide sequence: TGCGCCAGCAGCCAAGACTGGGGGCTCACTGAAGCTTTCTTT. The chain carries TRBV4-1 and TRBJ1-1; tentatively, D is TRBD1 (6 bases). The germline CDR1 and CDR2 sequences are MGHRA and YSYEKL. The CDR3 has 14 residues. V lost 0 bases, J lost 4 bases, and 9 bases lay in between.

As for this clone: Other nucleotide sequences in the sample specify the same CDR3. CDR3 sequence (DNA): TGTGCCAGTAGTATCAAACAGGGGACGGCATACGAGCAGTACTTC. Protein product: CASSIKQGTAYEQYF. The chain is built from TRBV9 and TRBJ2-7, with 7 bases identical to TRBD1. The CDR3 totals 15 residues. Trimming at V came to 8 bases and at J to 4 bases, leaving 15 bases not matched to a gene. Germline CDR1 reads SGDLS; CDR2 reads YYNGEE.

This clone was counted at least ten times. The chain joins TRBV29-1 to TRBJ1-1; 7 nucleotides align to TRBD1. Trimming cost V 1 base and J 11 bases; bases outside gene matches: 7. The length of the CDR3 is 12 residues. Germline CDR1 and CDR2: SQVTM and ANQGSEA. CDR3 amino acids: CSVEVGTVNAFF. The CDR3 DNA sequence: TGCAGCGTTGAAGTTGGGACAGTTAATGCTTTCTTT.

This clone has a count of ten or more. The rearrangement uses TRBV7-8 and TRBJ1-4, with 7 bases identical to TRBD1. The ends lost 2 bases at V and 3 bases at J; junction bases unmatched: 6. CDR1 is SGHVS and CDR2 is FQNEAQ in the germline V gene. The CDR3 totals 16 residues. This CDR3 reads CASSLILGQSNEKLFF. As DNA, the CDR3 is TGTGCCAGCAGCTTAATACTGGGACAGTCTAATGAAAAACTGTTTTTT. The full variable domain, in which reference TRBV7-8 and TRBJ1-4 provide the parts outside the CDR3, is GAGVSQSPRYKVAKRGQDVALRCDPISGHVSLFWYQQALGQGPEFLTYFQNEAQLDKSGLPSDRFFAERPEGSVSTLKIQRTQQEDSAVYLCASSLILGQSNEKLFFGSGTQLSVL.

This clone was seen ten or more times. The chain uses TRBV7-2 and TRBJ2-5; 11 bases are a match to TRBD1. J lost 5 bases, V lost 1 base, and 3 bases had no gene match. This CDR3 comprises 15 residues. Germline V CDR1 and CDR2: SGHTA, FQGNSA. CDR3 sequence (DNA): TGTGCCAGCAGCTTAGGGACAGGGGGCCCGGAGACCCAGTACTTC. This encodes CASSLGTGGPETQYF.

This chain links TRBV6-1 with TRBJ2-5, with a weak D call TRBD2 (7 bases). The CDR3 length is 16 residues. Trimming removed 0 bases at V and 4 bases at J, with 15 bases between. Germline-derived CDR1 and CDR2 are MNHNS and SASEGT. CDR3 coding DNA: TGTGCCAGCAGTGAAGCAGGGGGGGCTCCCCCAGAGACCCAGTACTTC. It translates to CASSEAGGAPPETQYF.